Listed below are T cell receptor beta chains from one sample, sequenced in a study of low-dose radiotherapy and immunotherapy resistance in tumors. A single record per CDR3 protein comes from TCRdb applying MiXCR to the reads. The sample carries about 84,000 distinct CDR3 sequences, around 17% recorded once. This material consisted of PBMCs, taken after low-dose radiotherapy plus immunotherapy. The receptors come from a male donor with prostate cancer. The CDR3 runs from the conserved cysteine through the conserved F or W. Each record gives: V gene, D gene, clone size, J gene, CDR3 DNA, CDR3 protein. A D gene is named only where the DNA matches it firmly. Rows give clone size only sometimes, using once, few, many, or a class for an expanded clone.

TRBV19	.	many	TRBJ2-1	TGTGCCAGTAGTATAACGACTGGAGGACCCTACAATGAGCAGTTCTTC	CASSITTGGPYNEQFF
TRBV29-1	.	many	TRBJ2-5	TGCAGCGTTGAAATAAGGGCGGCCCAGTACTTC	CSVEIRAAQYF
TRBV7-2	TRBD1	many	TRBJ1-6	TGTGCCAGCAGCCCACAGGGGGCGCGGAATTCACCCCTCCACTTT	CASSPQGARNSPLHF
TRBV28	TRBD1	many	TRBJ2-7	TGTGCCAGCAGCCGACAGGGTGGGTTAGACGAGCAGTACTTC	CASSRQGGLDEQYF
TRBV5-1	TRBD1	many	TRBJ2-2	TGCGCCAGCGGGACAGTCGCGAACACCGGGGAGCTGTTTTTT	CASGTVANTGELFF
TRBV14	TRBD1	few	TRBJ1-5	TGTGCCAACAGGACAGGGGTTGTCTTCCGCAATCAGCCCCAGCATTTT	CANRTGVVFRNQPQHF
TRBV28	.	many	TRBJ2-7	TGTGCCAGCAGTTTCAGGGTTTCCGAGCAGTACTTC	CASSFRVSEQYF
TRBV29-1	.	many	TRBJ2-3	TGCAGCGCTCATAGTGCAGATACGCAGTATTTT	CSAHSADTQYF
TRBV20-1	TRBD1	few	TRBJ2-7	TGCAGTGCCTTCGCCGGGACAGGGCCCTACGAGCAGTACTTC	CSAFAGTGPYEQYF
TRBV28	TRBD1	many	TRBJ1-4	TGTGCCAGTGGAGGACAGGGCCTTGCAACTAATGAAAAACTGTTTTTT	CASGGQGLATNEKLFF
TRBV18	TRBD1	many	TRBJ2-2	TGTGCCAGCTCACCAGACAGGGCATCCGCCACCGCCGGGGAGCTGTTTTTT	CASSPDRASATAGELFF
TRBV28	.	many	TRBJ2-7	TGTGCCAGCAGTCGCGGGACAGCCTCCTACGAGCAGTACTTC	CASSRGTASYEQYF
TRBV27	TRBD2	many	TRBJ2-7	TGTGCCAGCAGTTTATCTAGCGGGACCTACGAGCAGTACTTC	CASSLSSGTYEQYF
TRBV9	TRBD2	many	TRBJ2-1	TGTGCCAGCAGTTTGACTAGCGGGGGCTACAATGAGCAGTTCTTC	CASSLTSGGYNEQFF
TRBV29-1	TRBD2	many	TRBJ2-3	TGCAGCGTTGTGAGGACTAGGGTCGGGACAGATACGCAGTATTTT	CSVVRTRVGTDTQYF
TRBV9	.	many	TRBJ2-7	TGTGCCAGCAGCGTAGATCCGTCAAGCTCCTACGAGCAGTACTTC	CASSVDPSSSYEQYF
TRBV2	.	.	TRBJ2-7	TGTGCCAGCAGTGAAACGGGTCACAGGTATCCCTACGAGCAGTACTTC	CASSETGHRYPYEQYF